This T cell receptor (beta chain) was captured in a study of T cell repertoires in cytomegalovirus infection (dated by TCRdb to the late 2010s). Some background on the complete study: The peptide stimulations were aimed at well-studied HLA-B-restricted epitopes as well as recently identified HLA-C-restricted CMV epitopes, whose presentation resists viral immunomodulation. The HLA type of each donor mattered for the analysis, because public TCR beta signatures pointed to carriage of CMV infection along with the matching HLA type.

Reading from cysteine to phenylalanine, the CDR3 counts 12 amino acids. The kept DNA is CDR3 alone, 36 bases in frame from the first base. V is clipped by 5 bases and J by 4 bases, and the sequence between their germline boundaries is 7 bases long. The germline V gene (reference sequence) gives CDR1 as MNHNY and CDR2 as SVGAGI. The sequencer was an Illumina HiSeq 1500. TCRdb reprocessed the public reads (quality trimming at Q25 with fastp, clone calling with MiXCR) and kept in-frame beta chains. Identical CDR3 proteins give one entry, which carries the most common genes and DNA. Across this sample there are about 220,000 distinct CDR3 sequences, with 35% to 40% seen only once. Approximately 60% of the sample goes to the ten largest clones. The treatment or condition tag for this specimen amounts to: in vitro stimulation with specific CMV peptide epitopes to enrich CMV-specific T cells. This clonotype has only a few counts. Its recognized antigen is unknown. Qualities for individual bases were not recorded, and no much larger clone is one base off.

Broader findings and caveats from the paper: Carriers of CMV infection plus the relevant HLA type were discriminated by the cumulative frequency of public TCR beta family members in the study cohort and in an independent approximately 360-donor cohort. The ex vivo response was dominated by HLA-C-restricted CMV-specific TCR beta clonotypes, which also provided the single most frequent clonotype in two of eight donors.

The sequence derives from a human donor in good health (CMV status not recorded). Some clones in this sample may be carry-over from other donors' samples. The sequencing used CD8+ T cells from cultured PBMCs, collected from culture after CMV antigen stimulation. Here the chain combines TRBV6-6 and TRBJ2-3; the best D guess is TRBD2, with 5 bases matching. CDR3 sequence: CASSQRADTQYF. Here is the DNA: TGTGCCAGCAGTCAGAGGGCAGATACGCAGTATTTT.